The clone carrying this TCR beta chain was picked up many times. Antigen specificity is unknown. The data were obtained in a study of spatial heterogeneity in lung cancer. Regarding the study as a whole: The recorded estimate of tumor T cell coverage is 6% to 7% for alpha chains and 13% for beta chains. The number of expanded tumor alpha and beta chains correlated with mutation number.

Time point in this sample: sample taken at primary tumor resection. Unsorted samples of tumor, nontumor lung or frozen PBMC had their whole RNA sequenced. Using its own MiXCR run on the 5' RACE reads, TCRdb lists one record per CDR3 protein. The sample lists more than 20,000 distinct CDR3 sequences; under 3.5% were seen once. From germline, CDR1 is LGHNA and CDR2 YNFKEQ. V shed 1 base, J shed 2 bases, and the junction held 4 bases outside the gene matches. The CDR3 is 16 amino acids. This specimen consisted of lung tumor tissue, obtained at surgery. The rearrangement uses TRBV4-2 and TRBJ2-2; TRBD1 aligns across 7 bases. This receptor was identified in a male donor with early-stage non-small cell lung cancer. The CDR3 sequence is CASSQGQGLNTGELFF. CDR3 DNA sequence: TGTGCCAGCAGCCAAGGACAGGGCTTAAACACCGGGGAGCTGTTTTTT.